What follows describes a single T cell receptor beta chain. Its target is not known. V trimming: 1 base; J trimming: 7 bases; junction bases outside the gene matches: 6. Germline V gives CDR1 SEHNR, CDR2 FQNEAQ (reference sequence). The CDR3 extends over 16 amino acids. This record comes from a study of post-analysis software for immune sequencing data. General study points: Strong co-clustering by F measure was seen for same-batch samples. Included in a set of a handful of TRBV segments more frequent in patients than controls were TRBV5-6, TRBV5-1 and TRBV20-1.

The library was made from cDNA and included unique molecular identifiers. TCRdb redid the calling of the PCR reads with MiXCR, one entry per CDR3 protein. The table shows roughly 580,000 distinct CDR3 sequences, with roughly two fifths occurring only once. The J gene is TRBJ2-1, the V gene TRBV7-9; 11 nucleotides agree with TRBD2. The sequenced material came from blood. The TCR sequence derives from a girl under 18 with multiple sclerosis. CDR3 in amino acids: CASSLGSGGAWNEQFF. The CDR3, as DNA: TGTGCCAGCAGCTTAGGTAGCGGGGGGGCCTGGAATGAGCAGTTCTTC. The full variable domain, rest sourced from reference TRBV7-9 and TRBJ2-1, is DTGVSQNPRHKITKRGQNVTFRCDPISEHNRLYWYRQTLGQGPEFLTYFQNEAQLEKSRLLSDRFSAERPKGSFSTLEIQRTEQGDSAMYLCASSLGSGGAWNEQFFGPGTRLTVL.